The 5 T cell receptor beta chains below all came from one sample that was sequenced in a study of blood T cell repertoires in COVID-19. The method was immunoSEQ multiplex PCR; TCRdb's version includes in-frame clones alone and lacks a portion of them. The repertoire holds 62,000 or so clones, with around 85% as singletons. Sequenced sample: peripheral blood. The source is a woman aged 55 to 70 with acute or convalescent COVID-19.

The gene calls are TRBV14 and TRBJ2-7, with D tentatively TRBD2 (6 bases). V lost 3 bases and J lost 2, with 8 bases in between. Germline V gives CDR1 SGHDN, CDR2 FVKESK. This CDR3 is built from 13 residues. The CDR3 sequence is CASSQGGTYEQYF. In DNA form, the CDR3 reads TGTGCCAGCAGCCAGGGGGGAACCTACGAGCAGTACTTC.

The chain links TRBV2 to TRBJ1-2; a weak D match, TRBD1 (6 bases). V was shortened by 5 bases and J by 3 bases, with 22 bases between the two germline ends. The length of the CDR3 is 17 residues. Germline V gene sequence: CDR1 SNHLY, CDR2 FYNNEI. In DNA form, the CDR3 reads TGTGCCAGCAGTCCACAGAAGTTACAGGGACGGGACTATGGCTACACCTTC. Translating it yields CASSPQKLQGRDYGYTF. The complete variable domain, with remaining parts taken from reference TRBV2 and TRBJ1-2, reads EPEVTQTPSHQVTQMGQEVILRCVPISNHLYFYWYRQILGQKVEFLVSFYNNEISEKSEIFDDQFSVERPDGSNFTLKIRSTKLEDSAMYFCASSPQKLQGRDYGYTFGSGTRLTVV.

CDR3 in DNA: TGTGCCAGCAACGGACAGGGACTCAATCAGCCCCAGCATTTT. It yields the protein CASNGQGLNQPQHF. The rearrangement uses TRBV2 and TRBJ1-5; 8 nucleotides line up with TRBD1. Germline CDR1 is SNHLY and CDR2 is FYNNEI. Losses at the gene ends were 7 bases for V and 3 bases for J; bases not matched to a gene: 5. This CDR3 has 14 amino acids.

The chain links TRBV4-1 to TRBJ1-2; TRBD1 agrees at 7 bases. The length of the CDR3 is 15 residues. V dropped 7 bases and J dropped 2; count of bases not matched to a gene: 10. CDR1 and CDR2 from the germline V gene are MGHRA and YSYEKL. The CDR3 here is CASTAEGGRNYGYTF. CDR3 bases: TGCGCCAGCACCGCGGAAGGGGGCCGCAACTATGGCTACACCTTC.

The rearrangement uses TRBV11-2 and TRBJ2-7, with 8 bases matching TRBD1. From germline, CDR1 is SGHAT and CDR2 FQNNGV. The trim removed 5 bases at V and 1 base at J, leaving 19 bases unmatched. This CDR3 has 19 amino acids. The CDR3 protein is CASSLTPRRRTGQSYEQYF. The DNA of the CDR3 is TGTGCCAGCAGCCTCACACCGCGACGAAGGACAGGGCAGTCCTACGAGCAGTACTTC.